This entry lists 27 T cell receptor beta chains sequenced from one sample in a study of T cells in Graves' hyperthyroidism and ophthalmopathy. TCR beta CDR3 regions were amplified from RNA transcripts. RT-PCR in the first round (using the HTBI primer set) targeted the TCR CDR3. TCRdb fed the multiplex PCR reads into MiXCR, producing one record per CDR3 protein. The data contain a few hundred thousand distinct CDR3 sequences, around 21% of them singletons. Specimen: blood. The source is a man between 18 and 35 years old with Graves' hyperthyroidism.

The gene calls are TRBV18 and TRBJ2-5; the match to TRBD2 covers 7 bases. Germline V gives CDR1 KGHSH, CDR2 LQKENI. Losses at the gene ends were 6 bases for V and 4 bases for J; bases not matched to a gene: 8. This CDR3 is built from 14 residues. Written as DNA, the CDR3 is TGTGCCAGCTCCCCCGGGGGGACTATAGAGACCCAGTACTTC. As protein: CASSPGGTIETQYF.

This clonotype was recorded at least ten times. It may be a read error: a sequence one base away is much more abundant. The V call is TRBV12-3 or TRBV12-4, the J call TRBJ2-5, with a tentative D call TRBD2 (6 bases). The CDR3 covers 13 residues. CDR3 sequence: CASTKGLQETKYF. The CDR3 DNA reads TGTGCCAGCACTAAGGGACTCCAAGAGACCAAGTACTTC.

This clonotype was found many times. This chain uses TRBV28 with TRBJ2-7; D is ambiguous. Trimming cost V 2 bases and J 2 bases, with 10 bases left between them. CDR1 and CDR2 (germline): MDHEN, SYDVKM. The CDR3 contains 14 residues. The CDR3 region is CASSLNRVPYEQYF. The CDR3 coding sequence is TGTGCCAGCAGTTTAAATAGAGTGCCCTACGAGCAGTACTTC.

V gene TRBV27 combines with J gene TRBJ1-1; the D gene is possibly TRBD1 (5 bases). CDR3 length: 14 amino acids. Per the germline V gene, CDR1 is MNHEY and CDR2 is SMNVEV (reference sequence). V lost 2 bases, J lost 5 bases, and 12 bases lay in between. The CDR3 DNA follows: TGTGCCAGCAGTTTAAAATGGGGGGGGACTGAAGCTTTCTTT. It specifies CASSLKWGGTEAFF.

In its sample, this clonotype was seen a few times. This chain uses TRBV6-1 with TRBJ1-1, with a weak D call TRBD1 (5 bases). The CDR3 runs 14 residues. V lost 7 bases and J 1 base, leaving 13 bases between the germline ends. Germline loops: CDR1 MNHNS, CDR2 SASEGT. The CDR3 nucleotides read TGTGCCAGCACCTGGGGGGTAGGGAACACTGAAGCTTTCTTT. Its translation is CASTWGVGNTEAFF.

This clonotype has a count of ten or more. The J gene is TRBJ1-1, the V gene TRBV6-5; D ambiguous. Germline CDR1 reads MNHEY; CDR2 reads SVGAGI. This CDR3 has 17 residues. V was cut by 0 bases and J by 6 bases, with 20 bases left in between. Here the CDR3 DNA reads TGTGCCAGCAGTTACTCTATCCCGGGATCCTACGCCCCTGAAGCTTTCTTT. Translated: CASSYSIPGSYAPEAFF.

The table lists this clonotype with many counts. The chain carries TRBV7-8 and TRBJ2-5; TRBD2 aligns across 9 bases. Trimming removed 8 bases from V and 5 bases from J; junction bases left unmatched: 18. The germline V gene has CDR1 SGHVS and CDR2 FQNEAQ. The CDR3 covers 17 residues. CDR3 in amino acids: CASEPPVGGGVWETQYF. The CDR3 nucleotides are TGTGCCAGCGAGCCTCCGGTCGGCGGGGGGGTTTGGGAGACCCAGTACTTC.

About this clonotype: A clone one base away is much larger, so this may be a read error. The chain uses TRBV3-1 and TRBJ2-5; D gene ambiguous. Germline V gives CDR1 LGHDT, CDR2 YNNKEL (reference sequence). The V end lost 0 bases, the J end lost 5 bases, and 4 bases lay between the germline ends. The CDR3 has 12 amino acids. The CDR3 DNA reads TGTGCCAGCAGCCAAGATTTCGAGACCCAGTACTTC. This gives the protein CASSQDFETQYF.

This clonotype was found many times. The chain uses TRBV12-3 or TRBV12-4 and TRBJ2-7; 7 bases match TRBD2. V shed 5 bases, J shed 2 bases, and the junction held 9 bases outside the gene matches. This CDR3 has 15 residues. CDR3 region: CASSPSGRGTYEQYF. In nucleotides, the CDR3 is TGTGCCAGCAGTCCTTCAGGGCGGGGGACCTACGAGCAGTACTTC.

This clonotype was seen at least ten times. The chain carries TRBV28 and TRBJ1-5; no clear D. The CDR3 covers 16 residues. Trimming took 10 bases from V and 1 from J, leaving 20 bases between them. Germline lookup yields CDR1 MDHEN and CDR2 SYDVKM. As DNA, the CDR3 is TGTGCCACCACAGCCAGGCAGCTCATGAGCAATCAGCCCCAGCATTTT. Protein sequence: CATTARQLMSNQPQHF.

The table lists this clonotype with a count of one. At one end, the junction sequence differs from germline, possibly due to a read error. The V call is TRBV6-1, the J call TRBJ2-7; weak D call: TRBD1 (5 bases). Per the germline V gene, CDR1 is MNHNS and CDR2 is SASEGT. This CDR3 has 15 residues. This CDR3 is CASSDLTGASYEQYF. The CDR3 DNA follows: TGTGCTAGCAGTGATCTTACAGGAGCCTCCTACGAGCAGTACTTC.

This clonotype came up many times. V and J are TRBV30 and TRBJ1-1; D not resolved. CDR1 is GTSNPN and CDR2 is SVGIG in the germline V gene (reference sequence). Trimming shortened V by 5 bases and J by 0 bases, and 7 bases separated the two germline ends. There are 12 residues in the CDR3. The chain's CDR3 is CAWADMNTEAFF. CDR3 DNA: TGTGCCTGGGCCGACATGAACACTGAAGCTTTCTTT.

Worth noting for this clonotype: No conserved phenylalanine or tryptophan ends this CDR3, so it is likely a read error. This sequence joins TRBV19 and TRBJ1-3, with no clear D. The CDR3 is 10 amino acids. The V gene's germline CDR1 is LNHDA and CDR2 SQIVND (reference sequence). With 6 bases removed from V and 4 bases from J, the gap between germline ends came to 1 base. CDR3 residues: CASRGNTIYV. In DNA form, the CDR3 reads TGTGCCAGTAGAGGAAACACCATATATGTT.

This clonotype appeared many times. In DNA, the CDR3 is TGCAGCGTTGGGCCGACTAGCGGACCCGGGGAGCTGTTTTTT. It specifies CSVGPTSGPGELFF. J is TRBJ2-2 and V is TRBV29-1; 9 nucleotides align to TRBD2. V dropped 4 bases and J dropped 6; count of bases not matched to a gene: 6. This CDR3 contains 14 residues. Germline V gene lookup returns CDR1 SQVTM and CDR2 ANQGSEA.

This clonotype occurred a few times. The chain joins TRBV14 to TRBJ2-5, with TRBD1 as a possible D gene (6 bases). CDR3 length: 15 residues. Germline-derived CDR1 and CDR2 are SGHDN and FVKESK. Trimming stripped 2 bases from V and 1 base from J, with 11 bases between. This CDR3 is CASSQNPDSQETQYF. In nucleotides, the CDR3 is TGTGCCAGCAGCCAAAACCCGGACAGCCAAGAGACCCAGTACTTC.

About this clonotype itself: A much more abundant neighbour one base away suggests this may be a read error. This chain joins TRBV7-8 and TRBJ2-4; D may match TRBD1 or TRBD2 (5 bases each). CDR1 SGHVS and CDR2 FQNEAQ come from the germline V gene. The CDR3 loop spans 14 amino acids. The CDR3 bases are TGTGTCAGCAGCTTGGGGGTAGCCAAAAACATTCAGTACTTC. Translating gives CVSSLGVAKNIQYF.

The table lists this clonotype with a few counts. The chain joins TRBV19 to TRBJ2-2; possible D gene TRBD1, 5 bases. Per the germline V gene, CDR1 is LNHDA and CDR2 is SQIVND (reference sequence). The CDR3 is made up of 16 amino acids. V was clipped by 5 bases and J by 0 bases, with 13 bases between them. The CDR3 protein is CASSADGQTNTGELFF. The CDR3, as DNA: TGTGCCAGTAGTGCGGATGGACAAACGAACACCGGGGAGCTGTTTTTT.

This clonotype was observed at least ten times. The V gene is TRBV30, the J gene TRBJ2-7; D not certain. This CDR3 contains 14 residues. Germline V gene sequence: CDR1 GTSNPN, CDR2 SVGIG (reference sequence). Deletions cut 2 bases from V and 2 bases from J, with 13 bases between. As DNA, the CDR3 is TGTGCCTGGAGTCCCCTGTTAGTACCCTACGAGCAGTACTTC. Residues: CAWSPLLVPYEQYF.

The chain combines TRBV3-1 with TRBJ1-2; weak D call: TRBD1 (5 bases). V lost 0 bases and J lost 4, with 15 bases in between. In germline, CDR1 is LGHDT, CDR2 YNNKEL (reference sequence). The CDR3 has 16 residues. The CDR3 bases are TGTGCCAGCAGCCAAGATCGGGTCGGCGGGGCCTATGGCTACACCTTC. Its protein is CASSQDRVGGAYGYTF.

This clonotype was picked up many times. V usage is TRBV6-1 and J usage is TRBJ1-2; weak D call: TRBD1 (5 bases). CDR1 MNHNS and CDR2 SASEGT come from the germline V gene. Trimming left V 6 bases short and J 6 bases short, with 17 bases between. CDR3 size: 14 residues. CDR3 sequence: CASSRIPGWNGYTF. CDR3 coding DNA: TGTGCCAGCAGCCGGATCCCAGGGTGGAATGGCTACACCTTC.

The DNA of the CDR3 is TGTGCCAGCAGTTTTCACCAGGGGACTGAAGCTTTCTTT. Translated, it gives CASSFHQGTEAFF. The chain has TRBV12-3 or TRBV12-4 and TRBJ1-1; a possible D gene is TRBD1 (6 bases). Trimming removed 3 bases from V and 5 bases from J, with 10 bases in between. This CDR3 has 13 amino acids.

The table lists this clonotype with many counts. The chain uses TRBV12-3 or TRBV12-4 and TRBJ1-5; TRBD1 agrees at 8 bases. Trimming removed 6 bases from V and 4 bases from J; junction bases left unmatched: 8. CDR3 length equals 15 residues. CDR3 in DNA: TGTGCCAGCAGGCCGACAGGGGCCTTGAATCAGCCCCAGCATTTT. This codes for CASRPTGALNQPQHF.

The table lists this clonotype with many counts. The chain uses TRBV28 and TRBJ1-1; D is ambiguous. V lost 6 bases and J lost 4, with 9 bases in between. Germline V CDR1 and CDR2: MDHEN, SYDVKM. The CDR3 loop spans 12 amino acids. The DNA of the CDR3 is TGTGCCAGCAGGGACGTGGCCACTGAAGCTTTCTTT. Translating gives CASRDVATEAFF.

V is TRBV12-3 or TRBV12-4 and J is TRBJ2-5; TRBD2 might be the D (6 bases). This CDR3 is 14 amino acids long. V lost 2 bases and J 4 bases, leaving 11 bases between the germline ends. This CDR3 is CASSLWDLGETQYF. DNA for the CDR3: TGTGCCAGCAGTTTATGGGACTTGGGAGAGACCCAGTACTTC.

This clonotype occurred many times. The rearrangement links TRBV11-2 to TRBJ2-7; 8 nucleotides match TRBD1. Germline loops: CDR1 SGHAT, CDR2 FQNNGV. V lost 1 base, J lost 7 bases, and 9 bases stayed unmatched. The CDR3 length is 15 residues. The CDR3 here is CASSLAGTGAREQYF. CDR3 bases: TGTGCCAGCAGCTTAGCAGGGACAGGAGCCCGGGAGCAGTACTTC.

In this sample, this clonotype turned up many times. The chain joins TRBV4-1 to TRBJ2-7; D possibly uses TRBD1 or TRBD2 (6 bases each). Trimming removed 4 bases from V and 2 bases from J, with 9 bases in between. This CDR3 comprises 13 residues. CDR1 MGHRA and CDR2 YSYEKL come from the germline V gene. CDR3 in DNA: TGCGCCAGCAGCCGGGGGGCCACCTACGAGCAGTACTTC. It is translated as CASSRGATYEQYF.

Many counts were recorded for this clonotype. The chain employs TRBV5-1 and TRBJ1-2; 9 nucleotides match TRBD1. CDR1 and CDR2 (germline): SGHRS, YFSETQ. CDR3 length equals 16 residues. With V trimmed by 0 bases and J by 4 bases, 7 bases remained unmatched. This CDR3 is CASSLDRGPNIYGYTF. The CDR3, as DNA: TGCGCCAGCAGCTTGGACAGGGGGCCGAACATCTATGGCTACACCTTC.